Each of the 21 T cell receptor beta chains below was sequenced from the same sample in a study of control samples from healthy donors and cancer patients. Some clones are missing from TCRdb's copy, which holds only in-frame ones; the method was immunoSEQ multiplex PCR. The repertoire holds about 82,000 clones, with over 90% as singletons. Sequencing was done on a sample of blood. These receptors came from a young woman in good health.

The chain joins TRBV5-1 to TRBJ1-2, with D maybe TRBD1 (6 bases). Germline lookup yields CDR1 SGHRS and CDR2 YFSETQ. The CDR3 length is 13 residues. Trimming left V 4 bases short and J 4 bases short, with 11 bases between. The DNA of the CDR3 is TGCGCCAGCAGCGTCACGGGGGCCTATGGCTACACCTTC. Protein sequence: CASSVTGAYGYTF. The full variable domain, its missing parts supplied by reference TRBV5-1 and TRBJ1-2, is KAGVTQTPRYLIKTRGQQVTLSCSPISGHRSVSWYQQTPGQGLQFLFEYFSETQRNKGNFPGRFSGRQFSNSRSEMNVSTLELGDSALYLCASSVTGAYGYTFGSGTRLTVV.

A remark on this clone: Germline and junction disagree at one end, which may indicate a read error. The sample has other DNA sequences that encode this CDR3 too. This sequence joins TRBV5-1 and TRBJ1-1; a weak D match, TRBD1 (5 bases). The CDR3 runs to 18 residues. Germline V gives CDR1 SGHRS, CDR2 YFSETQ. The CDR3 DNA follows: TGCGCCAGCAGCTTGGCCGGCCGGGGCAGCCATATGAACACTGAGGCTTTCTTT. Translating gives CASSLAGRGSHMNTEAFF.

The rearrangement links TRBV10-3 to TRBJ2-7; D might be TRBD1 or TRBD2, each matching 6 bases. The CDR3 totals 13 residues. Between the trimmed V and J ends, which lost 4 bases and 2 bases, there was a span of 9 bases. CDR1 ENHRY and CDR2 SYGVKD come from the germline V gene. CDR3 coding DNA: TGTGCCATCAGTGTGGGGGGCCCCTACGAGCAGTACTTC. Protein sequence: CAISVGGPYEQYF.

This clone was picked up one time. The V and J genes are TRBV28 and TRBJ1-1, with a tentative D call TRBD1 (5 bases). V was clipped by 2 bases and J by 1 base, with 17 bases between them. The CDR3 spans 17 residues. CDR1 is MDHEN, CDR2 SYDVKM, per germline. CDR3 DNA sequence: TGTGCCAGCAGTTTAAGGTCCGGGGCTGGCCGGAACACTGAAGCTTTCTTT. Its protein is CASSLRSGAGRNTEAFF.

The chain joins TRBV5-1 to TRBJ1-1; a weak D match, TRBD1 (6 bases). Per germline, CDR1 SGHRS and CDR2 YFSETQ. The CDR3 is made up of 15 amino acids. Trimming took 0 bases from V and 5 from J, leaving 14 bases between them. This chain's CDR3 is CASSLGGRGRTEAFF. CDR3 coding DNA: TGCGCCAGCAGCTTGGGAGGTCGGGGGCGGACTGAAGCTTTCTTT.

This clone was recorded a few times. The chain combines TRBV5-6 with TRBJ1-1; TRBD1 aligns across 11 bases. CDR3 size: 13 residues. J gave up 12 bases and V 2 bases, and 6 bases lay outside the gene matches. CDR1 and CDR2 (germline): SGHDT, YYEEEE. The CDR3 loop reads CASSFRTGGLTFF. CDR3 DNA sequence: TGTGCCAGCAGCTTCCGGACAGGGGGCTTAACTTTCTTT.

The rearrangement uses TRBV10-1 and TRBJ2-5; TRBD2 matches at 8 bases. Germline V gene lookup returns CDR1 WNHNN and CDR2 SYGVQD (reference sequence). This CDR3 comprises 17 residues. The ends lost 0 bases at V and 0 bases at J; junction bases unmatched: 6. CDR3 loop: CASSESMSGGNQETQYF. CDR3 nucleotides: TGCGCCAGCAGTGAGTCGATGAGCGGGGGAAACCAAGAGACCCAGTACTTC.

The rearrangement links TRBV6-5 to TRBJ2-7; D ambiguous. V gave up 4 bases and J gave up 0 bases, with 7 bases separating them. CDR1 and CDR2 (germline): MNHEY, SVGAGI. The CDR3 has 13 amino acids. The CDR3 is CASSWVNSYEQYF. The CDR3 DNA is TGTGCCAGCAGTTGGGTCAACTCCTACGAGCAGTACTTC.

The genes are TRBV7-8 and TRBJ2-7, with 11 positions matching TRBD2. Germline CDR1 is SGHVS and CDR2 is FQNEAQ. Germline trimming cut 4 bases from V and 2 bases from J; bases unmatched to any gene: 4. The CDR3 runs to 15 residues. For the CDR3, the DNA is TGTGCCAGCAGCTACTCTAGCGGGGGGACCTACGAGCAGTACTTC. Translating gives CASSYSSGGTYEQYF.

The chain joins TRBV28 to TRBJ2-3; TRBD1 agrees at 10 bases. With 5 bases clipped from V and 0 bases from J, the junction kept 5 bases outside the gene matches. CDR3 length equals 16 residues. From germline, CDR1 is MDHEN and CDR2 SYDVKM. This chain's CDR3 is CASSRTGGTSTDTQYF. DNA for the CDR3: TGTGCCAGCAGTAGGACAGGGGGTACTAGCACAGATACGCAGTATTTT.

V and J are TRBV6-1 and TRBJ2-7, with 9 bases aligning to TRBD1. The CDR3 is made up of 15 amino acids. The germline CDR1 and CDR2 sequences are MNHNS and SASEGT. Trimming removed 3 bases from V and 4 bases from J; junction bases left unmatched: 7. The CDR3 coding sequence is TGTGCCAGCAGTGAGGTACAGGGGGCAGTTTACGAGCAGTACTTC. This gives the protein CASSEVQGAVYEQYF.

The chain has TRBV5-1 and TRBJ2-7; tentative D call: TRBD1 (6 bases). Germline CDR1 is SGHRS and CDR2 is YFSETQ. This CDR3 is built from 16 residues. The V gene lost 1 base and the J gene lost 0 bases, with 14 bases spanning the gap. CDR3 nucleotide sequence: TGCGCCAGCAGCTTGCGAGGGCAGGGGCTCTCCTACGAGCAGTACTTC. Amino acids: CASSLRGQGLSYEQYF.

The genes are TRBV28 and TRBJ2-7; 8 nucleotides match TRBD1. This CDR3 comprises 17 residues. V gave up 4 bases and J gave up 1 base; unmatched junction bases: 12. Germline CDR1 and CDR2: MDHEN and SYDVKM. The CDR3 DNA sequence: TGTGCCAGCAGTTGGGAGTTGGGTGACAGGGGATCCTACGAGCAGTACTTC. This gives the protein CASSWELGDRGSYEQYF.

The chain employs TRBV5-4 and TRBJ2-2; D unresolved. Germline V gene sequence: CDR1 SGHNT, CDR2 YYREEE (reference sequence). This CDR3 is 13 amino acids long. V was cut by 3 bases and J by 5 bases, with 8 bases left in between. CDR3 coding DNA: TGTGCCAGCAGCTGGGTTGGGACCGGGGAGCTGTTTTTT. Residues: CASSWVGTGELFF.

The chain links TRBV7-6 to TRBJ2-1; 12 nucleotides align to TRBD2. CDR1 is SGHVS and CDR2 is FNYEAQ in the germline V gene. The CDR3 has 15 amino acids. V trimming: 3 bases; J trimming: 8 bases; junction bases outside the gene matches: 5. As DNA, the CDR3 is TGTGCCAGCAGCTTCGCTAGCGGGAGGGGTTATGAGCAGTTCTTC. Its protein product is CASSFASGRGYEQFF.

The chain links TRBV28 to TRBJ2-1; D gene uncertain. V shed 2 bases and J shed 2 bases, with 10 bases lying between them. Germline CDR1 reads MDHEN; CDR2 reads SYDVKM. The CDR3 totals 15 residues. This CDR3 is CASSLPPPAYNEQFF. The CDR3 DNA reads as TGTGCCAGCAGTTTACCACCACCGGCCTACAATGAGCAGTTCTTC.

The rearrangement joins TRBV5-1 to TRBJ1-4, with a possible D match to TRBD1 (6 bases). Germline loops: CDR1 SGHRS, CDR2 YFSETQ. This CDR3 contains 15 residues. The CDR3 region has the DNA TGCGCAAGTCAGACAGGAATCGCAACTAATGAAAAACTGTTTTTT. Translation gives CASQTGIATNEKLFF.

This sequence joins TRBV19 and TRBJ1-5; the D gene is possibly TRBD1 (6 bases). The V end lost 6 bases, the J end lost 1 base, and 10 bases lay between the germline ends. The CDR3 extends over 14 amino acids. From germline, CDR1 is LNHDA and CDR2 SQIVND (reference sequence). CDR3 in amino acids: CASSITGSNQPQHF. The CDR3 DNA follows: TGTGCCAGTAGCATAACAGGGAGCAATCAGCCCCAGCATTTT.

CDR3 loop: CASSFDSLGTQYF. CDR3 coding DNA: TGTGCCAGCAGCTTTGACAGTTTGGGGACCCAGTACTTC. This chain links TRBV7-3 with TRBJ2-5; TRBD1 might be the D (5 bases). Germline CDR1 SGHTA, CDR2 FQGTGA. The CDR3 extends over 13 amino acids. V was clipped by 3 bases and J by 7 bases, with 12 bases between them. Variable domain in full (rest from reference TRBV7-3 and TRBJ2-5): GAGVSQTPSNKVTEKGKYVELRCDPISGHTALYWYRQSLGQGPEFLIYFQGTGAADDSGLPNDRFFAVRPEGSVSTLKIQRTERGDSAVYLCASSFDSLGTQYFGPGTRLLVL.

The V gene is TRBV27, the J gene TRBJ1-5, with 9 bases lining up with TRBD1. This CDR3 comprises 16 residues. Germline loops: CDR1 MNHEY, CDR2 SMNVEV (reference sequence). V was pared by 4 bases and J by 3 bases, with 7 bases of the junction left unmatched. The CDR3, as DNA: TGTGCCAGCAGTTCCCGGACAGGGGTTAACAATCAGCCCCAGCATTTT. Translated, it gives CASSSRTGVNNQPQHF.

V gene TRBV5-1 combines with J gene TRBJ2-1; weak D call: TRBD1 (5 bases). CDR1 and CDR2 (germline): SGHRS, YFSETQ. Trimming stripped 5 bases from V and 6 bases from J, with 24 bases between. This CDR3 region has 17 residues. The DNA for the CDR3 is TGCGCCAGCAGTTCATTACGACAGAGACAAGGGGTCAATGAGCAGTTCTTC. It translates to CASSSLRQRQGVNEQFF.